The 11 T cell receptor beta chains in this list originate from one sample, sequenced in a study of blood T cells in healthy people across ages. The use of a sample-barcoded 5' primer and a J-beta primer mix characterized a second PCR of roughly 7 to 12 cycles. Using its own MiXCR run on the 5' RACE reads, TCRdb lists one record per CDR3 protein. The data show approximately 700,000 distinct CDR3 sequences, 32% seen once. The material sequenced was blood. The receptor set was obtained from a woman aged 80 or older in good health.

This chain joins TRBV20-1 and TRBJ1-1, with D hard to call. The germline V gene has CDR1 DFQATT and CDR2 SNEGSKA (reference sequence). The CDR3 length is 10 residues. Trimming removed 8 bases from V and 0 bases from J, with 4 bases in between. CDR3 bases: TGCAGTCTAGTGAACACTGAAGCTTTCTTT. Translated, it gives CSLVNTEAFF.

Turning to this clonotype: This may be a read error: a much more frequent sequence differs by one nucleotide. The rearrangement uses TRBV7-3 and TRBJ2-7, with 8 bases lining up with TRBD1. The CDR3 has 15 residues. CDR1 SGHTA and CDR2 FQGTGA come from the germline V gene. In DNA, the CDR3 is TGTGTCAGCAGCTTACTCCAGGGGGCGAGGTACGAGCAGTACTTC. Its protein is CVSSLLQGARYEQYF.

Points on this clonotype: The junction departs from the called germline gene at one end, perhaps through a read error. The J gene is TRBJ2-3, the V gene TRBV9; maybe TRBD1 (6 bases). Germline-derived CDR1 and CDR2 are SGDLS and YYNGEE. The CDR3 is 14 residues long. CDR3 DNA sequence: TGTGCCAGCAGCGGAGTGGGGGCGGCAGATATGCAGTATTTT. Amino acids: CASSGVGAADMQYF.

The CDR3 sequence is CASSRHQIRRERMGYQPQHF. CDR3 bases: TGTGCCAGCAGTCGACACCAAATACGTCGGGAGAGAATGGGCTATCAGCCCCAGCATTTT. The chain employs TRBV28 and TRBJ1-5, with unresolved D. Trimming took off 5 bases at V and 5 bases at J, with 31 bases between the two ends. Looked up from germline, CDR1 is MDHEN and CDR2 is SYDVKM. This CDR3 is 20 amino acids long.

The rearrangement links TRBV28 to TRBJ1-1; a possible D gene is TRBD1 (6 bases). V lost 5 bases to trimming and J lost 5 bases, with 12 bases between them. The CDR3 covers 13 residues. CDR1 is MDHEN and CDR2 is SYDVKM in the germline V gene. The CDR3 loop reads CASSSRGRTEAFF. The CDR3, as DNA: TGTGCCAGCAGTAGTAGGGGGAGGACTGAAGCTTTCTTT. The full variable domain, rest sourced from reference TRBV28 and TRBJ1-1, is DVKVTQSSRYLVKRTGEKVFLECVQDMDHENMFWYRQDPGLGLRLIYFSYDVKMKEKGDIPEGYSVSREKKERFSLILESASTNQTSMYLCASSSRGRTEAFFGQGTRLTVV.

CDR3 sequence (DNA): TGTGCCAGCAGCGCTAGCGGGGGGGCCATAGATACGCAGTATTTT. As protein: CASSASGGAIDTQYF. The chain carries TRBV9 and TRBJ2-3, with 12 bases lining up with TRBD2. CDR1 and CDR2 from the germline V gene are SGDLS and YYNGEE. With 3 bases clipped from V and 5 bases from J, the junction kept 4 bases outside the gene matches. The CDR3 is made up of 15 amino acids.

Concerning this clonotype itself: One end of the junction varies from germline; a read error may be responsible. The genes are TRBV18 and TRBJ2-1, with unresolved D. The germline V gene has CDR1 KGHSH and CDR2 LQKENI. The CDR3 has 14 amino acids. DNA of the CDR3: TGTGTCAGCTCACCCGGAACTGCGTACAATGAGCAGTTCTTC. Its translation: CVSSPGTAYNEQFF.

This clonotype was recorded many times. CDR3 coding DNA: TGCAGTGCTAATAGCGGGGGGATAATAGATACGCAGTATTTT. Protein product: CSANSGGIIDTQYF. The chain joins TRBV20-1 to TRBJ2-3; TRBD2 matches 10 bases. After removal of 4 bases from V and 5 bases from J, the junction contained 6 bases not matched to a gene. This CDR3 spans 14 amino acids. CDR1 and CDR2 (germline): DFQATT, SNEGSKA (reference sequence).

This clonotype has just a few counts. This chain connects TRBV6-1 to TRBJ1-1; D call uncertain. The CDR3 has 13 residues. The V end was cut by 3 bases, the J end by 1 base, with 6 bases between. The germline V gene has CDR1 MNHNS and CDR2 SASEGT. CDR3 sequence (DNA): TGTGCCAGCAGTGACACCTCGAACACTGAAGCTTTCTTT. Amino acids: CASSDTSNTEAFF.

This clonotype was seen ten or more times. The chain combines TRBV6-2 or TRBV6-3 with TRBJ1-2; TRBD1 might be the D (5 bases). The CDR3 consists of 13 residues. V lost 6 bases to trimming and J lost 2 bases, with 10 bases between them. Germline CDR1 is MNHEY and CDR2 is SVGEGT. The chain's CDR3 is CASSPRANYGYTF. The CDR3 nucleotides are TGTGCCAGCAGCCCCAGGGCCAACTATGGCTACACCTTC.

This clonotype has a count of ten or more. The chain has TRBV5-1 and TRBJ2-1, with 12 bases fitting TRBD2. J gave up 9 bases and V 4 bases, and 11 bases lay outside the gene matches. This CDR3 is 16 amino acids long. Per the germline V gene, CDR1 is SGHRS and CDR2 is YFSETQ. The CDR3 loop is CASSPLASGGAGEQFF. The CDR3 DNA follows: TGCGCCAGCAGCCCCCTTGCTAGCGGGGGGGCCGGTGAGCAGTTCTTC.